The sequence of this T cell receptor beta chain was determined in a study of CD8+ T cells in alopecia areata. General observations from the study: Scalp clonality dropped significantly under tofacitinib, as did expanded CD8+ top-100 clones. While tofacitinib was given, many expanded lesional clones persisted in scalp and blood. Across lesional scalp, and particularly alopecia totalis/universalis, clonality surpassed that of normal scalp.

Points on this clone: Its antigen is as yet unknown.

Treatment defined: oral pan-JAK inhibitor, 5-10 mg twice daily. Extracted RNA was reverse transcribed, and the resulting cDNA served as sequencing template. Clones were sequenced by immunoSEQ multiplex PCR, and TCRdb holds only the in-frame ones, with some missing. The data hold about 160,000 clones, with around 71% observed a single time. The receptor was derived from a human donor with alopecia areata. The material sequenced was CD4+ T cells sorted from blood, taken at week 4, from a patient treated with tofacitinib.

Here the CDR3 reads CAWSLSENSPLHF. The CDR3 bases are TGTGCCTGGAGTCTCTCCGAAAATTCACCCCTCCACTTT. The chain links TRBV30 to TRBJ1-6; no clear D. The CDR3 has 13 amino acids. Germline loops: CDR1 GTSNPN, CDR2 SVGIG (reference sequence). V was shortened by 2 bases and J by 7 bases, with 9 bases between the two germline ends. Complete variable domain (other parts from reference TRBV30 and TRBJ1-6): SQTIHQWPATLVQPVGSPLSLECTVEGTSNPNLYWYRQAAGRGLQLLFYSVGIGQISSEVPQNLSASRPQDRQFILSSKKLLLSDSGFYLCAWSLSENSPLHFGNGTRLTVT.